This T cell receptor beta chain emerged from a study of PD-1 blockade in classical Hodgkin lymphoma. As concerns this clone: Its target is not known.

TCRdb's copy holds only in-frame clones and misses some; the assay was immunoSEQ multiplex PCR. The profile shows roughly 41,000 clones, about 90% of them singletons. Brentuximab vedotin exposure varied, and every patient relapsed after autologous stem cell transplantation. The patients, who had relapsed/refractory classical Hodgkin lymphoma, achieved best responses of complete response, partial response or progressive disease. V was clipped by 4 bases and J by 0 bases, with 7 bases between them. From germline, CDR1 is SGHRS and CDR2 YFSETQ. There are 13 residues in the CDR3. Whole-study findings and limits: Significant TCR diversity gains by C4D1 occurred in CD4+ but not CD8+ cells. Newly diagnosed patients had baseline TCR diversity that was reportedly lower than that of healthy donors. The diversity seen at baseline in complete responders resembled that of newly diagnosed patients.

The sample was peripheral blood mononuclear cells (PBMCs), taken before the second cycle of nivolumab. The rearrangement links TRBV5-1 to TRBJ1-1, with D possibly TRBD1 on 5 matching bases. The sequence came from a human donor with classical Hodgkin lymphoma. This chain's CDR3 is CASSPRVNTEAFF. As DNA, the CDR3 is TGCGCCAGCAGCCCCAGGGTGAACACTGAAGCTTTCTTT.